This note documents a single TCR beta chain sequence. In the authors' methods: From reference gene primer amplification, estimates of nucleated cell counts were derived. Only in-frame clones appear in the TCRdb table, and some are missing; sequencing was by immunoSEQ multiplex PCR. The V and J calls and the clone size are those of that table, but D and trimming were determined from the DNA. The repertoire has approximately 200,000 clones, 87% of them found once; the top ten carry approximately 2.1%. The data stem from a study of blood T cell repertoires in COVID-19. Study context: The analysed material was cDNA or gDNA that came from T cells, B-cell-depleted T cells, or PBMCs.

Participants were placed into cohorts based on the clinical history they reported. Unmatched junction bases numbered 7, after V lost 7 bases and J lost 5 bases. The CDR3 sequence is 13 residues long. Germline V CDR1 and CDR2: SNHLY, FYNNEI. The clonotype originates from a woman aged 30 to 39 who had recovered from COVID-19. The chain joins TRBV2 to TRBJ1-1; 7 positions match TRBD1. The sample was PBMCs or T cells enriched from blood (not recorded which). CDR3 sequence (DNA): TGTGCCAGCAAATTGGACAGGATAACTGAAGCTTTCTTT. It yields the protein CASKLDRITEAFF.